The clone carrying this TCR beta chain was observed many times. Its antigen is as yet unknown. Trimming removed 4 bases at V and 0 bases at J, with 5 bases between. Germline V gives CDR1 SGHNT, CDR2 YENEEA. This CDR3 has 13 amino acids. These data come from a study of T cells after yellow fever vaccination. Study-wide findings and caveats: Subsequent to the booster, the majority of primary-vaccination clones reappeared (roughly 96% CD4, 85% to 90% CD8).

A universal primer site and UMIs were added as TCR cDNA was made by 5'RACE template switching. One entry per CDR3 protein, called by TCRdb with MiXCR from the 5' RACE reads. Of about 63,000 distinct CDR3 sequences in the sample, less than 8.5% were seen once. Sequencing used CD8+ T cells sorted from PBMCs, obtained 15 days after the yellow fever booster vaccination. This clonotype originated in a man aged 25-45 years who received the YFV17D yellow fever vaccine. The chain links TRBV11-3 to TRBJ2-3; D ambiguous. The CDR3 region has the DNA TGTGCCAGCAGCTCTTTGAGCACAGATACGCAGTATTTT. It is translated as CASSSLSTDTQYF.